A selection of T cell receptor beta chains follows, all from one sample in a study of blood T cells in healthy people across ages. TCRdb fed the 5' RACE reads into MiXCR, producing one record per CDR3 protein. This table has over 1,500,000 distinct CDR3 sequences, roughly 43% appearing once. Sequenced: blood. The receptors originated from a human donor in good health. Both conserved end residues are part of each CDR3. D genes are given only for firm matches. Expanded clones get a size class; other rows say once, few or many, or leave the size out.

clone_size: few; v_call: TRBV6-4; j_call: TRBJ1-2; d_call: -; cdr3_aa: CATKTGFGYTF; cdr3_nt: TGTGCCACCAAAACAGGGTTCGGCTACACCTTC
clone_size: -; v_call: TRBV9; j_call: TRBJ2-3; d_call: -; cdr3_aa: CDSSVGIGIASTDTQYF; cdr3_nt: TGTGACAGCAGCGTAGGAATCGGGATTGCTAGCACAGATACGCAGTATTTT
clone_size: few; v_call: TRBV6-5; j_call: TRBJ2-3; d_call: -; cdr3_aa: CASSTDPGGSTDTQYF; cdr3_nt: TGTGCCAGCAGTACGGACCCGGGGGGCAGCACAGATACGCAGTATTTT
clone_size: -; v_call: TRBV18; j_call: TRBJ1-4; d_call: -; cdr3_aa: CASSPEGVGEKLFF; cdr3_nt: TGTGCCAGCTCACCTGAAGGGGTTGGTGAAAAACTGTTTTTT
clone_size: -; v_call: TRBV11-3; j_call: TRBJ2-5; d_call: TRBD1; cdr3_aa: CASSAQGEYQETQYF; cdr3_nt: TGTGCCAGCAGCGCGCAGGGGGAGTACCAAGAGACCCAGTACTTC
clone_size: -; v_call: TRBV7-2; j_call: TRBJ1-5; d_call: TRBD1; cdr3_aa: CASSLVGQGNRNQPQHF; cdr3_nt: TGTGCCAGCAGCTTAGTGGGACAGGGTAATCGGAATCAGCCCCAGCATTTT
clone_size: once; v_call: TRBV14; j_call: TRBJ2-3; d_call: TRBD1; cdr3_aa: CASSQDQGARDTQYF; cdr3_nt: TGTGCCAGCAGCCAAGACCAGGGGGCTAGAGATACGCAGTATTTT
clone_size: -; v_call: TRBV2; j_call: TRBJ2-1; d_call: -; cdr3_aa: CASSEQGSYNEQFF; cdr3_nt: TGTGCCAGCAGTGAGCAGGGCAGTTACAATGAGCAGTTCTTC
clone_size: -; v_call: TRBV12-3/TRBV12-4; j_call: TRBJ2-3; d_call: TRBD2; cdr3_aa: CASSSLPGGTDTQYF; cdr3_nt: TGTGCCAGCAGTTCCTTGCCCGGGGGGACAGATACGCAGTATTTT
clone_size: -; v_call: TRBV29-1; j_call: TRBJ1-2; d_call: -; cdr3_aa: CSAVRDTTYSSYGYTF; cdr3_nt: TGCAGCGCTGTCCGGGACACTACGTACTCCTCCTATGGCTACACCTTC
clone_size: -; v_call: TRBV6-6; j_call: TRBJ2-1; d_call: -; cdr3_aa: CASSNRPLGILIGEQFF; cdr3_nt: TGTGCCAGCAGTAATCGGCCCCTGGGTATACTCATCGGTGAGCAGTTCTTC
clone_size: few; v_call: TRBV20-1; j_call: TRBJ2-3; d_call: -; cdr3_aa: CSAREVGRYTDTQYF; cdr3_nt: TGCAGTGCTAGAGAGGTGGGGAGGTACACAGATACGCAGTATTTT
clone_size: few; v_call: TRBV5-5; j_call: TRBJ2-5; d_call: TRBD1; cdr3_aa: CASSTRTGGKETQYF; cdr3_nt: TGTGCCAGCAGCACCCGGACAGGGGGGAAAGAGACCCAGTACTTC
clone_size: -; v_call: TRBV10-3; j_call: TRBJ2-2; d_call: -; cdr3_aa: CAISGIGNTGELFF; cdr3_nt: TGTGCCATCAGTGGGATAGGGAACACCGGGGAGCTGTTTTTT
clone_size: -; v_call: TRBV3-1; j_call: TRBJ2-7; d_call: -; cdr3_aa: CAGSPGPYEQYF; cdr3_nt: TGTGCCGGCAGCCCTGGGCCCTACGAGCAGTACTTC
clone_size: -; v_call: TRBV12-3/TRBV12-4; j_call: TRBJ1-3; d_call: -; cdr3_aa: CASTPNSGNTIYF; cdr3_nt: TGTGCCAGCACCCCGAACTCTGGAAACACCATATATTTT
clone_size: -; v_call: TRBV7-9; j_call: TRBJ2-7; d_call: -; cdr3_aa: CASSLAGQGIPYEQYF; cdr3_nt: TGTGCCAGCAGCTTGGCGGGACAAGGAATCCCCTACGAGCAGTACTTC
clone_size: few; v_call: TRBV7-9; j_call: TRBJ1-1; d_call: -; cdr3_aa: CASSLRGEGTEAFF; cdr3_nt: TGTGCCAGCAGCTTGCGGGGAGAGGGCACTGAAGCTTTCTTT
clone_size: few; v_call: TRBV24-1; j_call: TRBJ2-1; d_call: -; cdr3_aa: CATSDLTSPPTGSNEQFF; cdr3_nt: TGTGCCACCAGTGATTTAACCTCCCCCCCCACAGGGTCCAATGAGCAGTTCTTC
clone_size: once; v_call: TRBV7-2; j_call: TRBJ2-3; d_call: -; cdr3_aa: CASSSHFKEGDTQYF; cdr3_nt: TGTGCCAGCAGCTCCCATTTCAAGGAGGGGGATACGCAGTATTTT
clone_size: few; v_call: TRBV10-3; j_call: TRBJ2-3; d_call: TRBD2; cdr3_aa: CAINAGGGTDTQYF; cdr3_nt: TGTGCCATCAATGCGGGGGGTGGCACAGATACGCAGTATTTT
clone_size: -; v_call: TRBV29-1; j_call: TRBJ2-7; d_call: TRBD1; cdr3_aa: CSVRQGGLYEQYF; cdr3_nt: TGCAGCGTCCGACAGGGTGGATTATACGAGCAGTACTTC
clone_size: few; v_call: TRBV9; j_call: TRBJ1-2; d_call: TRBD1; cdr3_aa: CASSVGQGSNYGYTF; cdr3_nt: TGTGCCAGCAGCGTCGGACAGGGTAGCAACTATGGCTACACCTTC
clone_size: -; v_call: TRBV27; j_call: TRBJ2-3; d_call: -; cdr3_aa: CASSLLWGRTDTQYF; cdr3_nt: TGTGCCAGCAGTTTATTGTGGGGGCGCACAGATACGCAGTATTTT
clone_size: -; v_call: TRBV12-5; j_call: TRBJ2-7; d_call: TRBD1; cdr3_aa: CASGSTQGARYEQYF; cdr3_nt: TGTGCTAGTGGTTCGACACAGGGGGCGAGGTACGAGCAGTACTTC
clone_size: -; v_call: TRBV2; j_call: TRBJ1-2; d_call: -; cdr3_aa: CASSVNRDFGYTF; cdr3_nt: TGTGCCAGCAGTGTAAACAGGGATTTCGGCTACACCTTC
clone_size: -; v_call: TRBV7-2; j_call: TRBJ2-1; d_call: TRBD2; cdr3_aa: CASTGWGGGAYNEQFF; cdr3_nt: TGTGCCAGCACCGGTTGGGGCGGGGGGGCCTACAATGAGCAGTTCTTC
clone_size: -; v_call: TRBV27; j_call: TRBJ2-7; d_call: -; cdr3_aa: CASSLKVPGLLYEQYF; cdr3_nt: TGTGCCAGCAGTCTAAAGGTACCGGGTCTCTTATACGAGCAGTACTTC
clone_size: few; v_call: TRBV20-1; j_call: TRBJ2-3; d_call: -; cdr3_aa: CSARTRGTDTQYF; cdr3_nt: TGCAGTGCTAGGACCCGGGGCACAGATACGCAGTATTTT
clone_size: -; v_call: TRBV7-2; j_call: TRBJ2-7; d_call: -; cdr3_aa: CATSLGALTYEQYF; cdr3_nt: TGTGCCACCAGCTTAGGGGCCCTAACCTACGAGCAGTACTTC
clone_size: -; v_call: TRBV4-2; j_call: TRBJ2-3; d_call: TRBD2; cdr3_aa: CASSQDSGGGAMYAQYF; cdr3_nt: TGTGCCAGCAGCCAAGATTCCGGCGGGGGGGCTATGTATGCGCAGTATTTT
clone_size: -; v_call: TRBV29-1; j_call: TRBJ1-2; d_call: -; cdr3_aa: CSVEGGASYTF; cdr3_nt: TGCAGCGTTGAAGGGGGCGCGAGCTACACCTTC
clone_size: once; v_call: TRBV27; j_call: TRBJ1-2; d_call: TRBD1; cdr3_aa: CASSSTGQGKGEGYTF; cdr3_nt: TGTGCCAGCAGTTCCACCGGACAGGGGAAAGGGGAGGGCTACACCTTC
clone_size: -; v_call: TRBV7-2; j_call: TRBJ1-5; d_call: TRBD1; cdr3_aa: CASSPTGQFNQPQHF; cdr3_nt: TGTGCCAGCAGTCCAACGGGACAGTTCAATCAGCCCCAGCATTTT
clone_size: -; v_call: TRBV25-1; j_call: TRBJ2-3; d_call: -; cdr3_aa: CASSDYTGLSTDTQYF; cdr3_nt: TGTGCCAGCAGTGACTATACAGGGCTCTCCACAGATACGCAGTATTTT
clone_size: few; v_call: TRBV28; j_call: TRBJ1-2; d_call: -; cdr3_aa: CASRLIGRGNGYTF; cdr3_nt: TGTGCCAGCAGGTTAATCGGCAGGGGAAATGGCTACACCTTC
clone_size: few; v_call: TRBV5-5; j_call: TRBJ2-3; d_call: -; cdr3_aa: CASSPPVPDTDTQYF; cdr3_nt: TGTGCCAGCAGTCCTCCGGTACCCGACACAGATACGCAGTATTTT
clone_size: few; v_call: TRBV11-2; j_call: TRBJ1-3; d_call: -; cdr3_aa: CASSHRTVFSGNTIYF; cdr3_nt: TGTGCCAGCAGCCATAGGACGGTGTTCTCTGGAAACACCATATATTTT
clone_size: -; v_call: TRBV10-3; j_call: TRBJ2-3; d_call: -; cdr3_aa: CAISDPTETQYF; cdr3_nt: TGTGCCATCAGTGACCCCACAGAAACGCAGTATTTT
clone_size: -; v_call: TRBV11-2; j_call: TRBJ2-4; d_call: -; cdr3_aa: CASSLPLLAKNIQYF; cdr3_nt: TGTGCCAGCAGCTTACCCCTGCTAGCCAAAAACATTCAGTACTTC
clone_size: few; v_call: TRBV29-1; j_call: TRBJ1-1; d_call: -; cdr3_aa: CSVEEMNTEAFF; cdr3_nt: TGCAGCGTTGAGGAAATGAACACTGAAGCTTTCTTT
clone_size: -; v_call: TRBV12-3/TRBV12-4; j_call: TRBJ1-1; d_call: -; cdr3_aa: CASGGPGWDTEAFF; cdr3_nt: TGTGCCAGCGGCGGCCCAGGGTGGGACACTGAAGCTTTCTTT
clone_size: -; v_call: TRBV4-2; j_call: TRBJ2-6; d_call: TRBD1; cdr3_aa: CASSPLGTGVAGANVLTF; cdr3_nt: TGTGCCAGCAGCCCCCTGGGGACAGGGGTCGCTGGGGCCAACGTCCTGACTTTC
clone_size: -; v_call: TRBV16; j_call: TRBJ1-1; d_call: -; cdr3_aa: CASSLNRDRAFF; cdr3_nt: TGTGCCAGCAGCCTTAACCGGGACCGAGCTTTCTTT
clone_size: -; v_call: TRBV10-3; j_call: TRBJ1-2; d_call: -; cdr3_aa: CAISEGAHRGANYGYTF; cdr3_nt: TGTGCCATCAGTGAGGGGGCACACAGAGGAGCTAACTATGGCTACACCTTC